This T cell receptor beta chain was profiled in a study of T cell repertoires in cytomegalovirus infection. Whole-study results and caveats: Across the ex vivo response, the dominant clonotypes were HLA-C-restricted CMV-specific TCR beta clonotypes.

The germline V gene encodes CDR1 SEHNR and CDR2 FQNEAQ (reference sequence). Losses at the gene ends were 1 base for V and 0 bases for J; bases not matched to a gene: 2. This CDR3 region has 16 residues. TCRdb passed the reads through MiXCR, listing each CDR3 protein once. This repertoire shows approximately 600,000 distinct CDR3 sequences, roughly 43% found once; its top ten account for around 48%. As concerns this clonotype: Its antigen is still unknown.

The source was cultured PBMCs, collected from culture after CMV antigen stimulation. The chain combines TRBV7-9 with TRBJ2-1; 8 nucleotides match TRBD2. The source is a human donor in good health (CMV status not recorded). Some clones in this sample may be carry-over from other donors' samples. The CDR3 DNA reads TGTGCCAGCAGCTTAGAACTAGCGGCCTCCTACAATGAGCAGTTCTTC. Its translation is CASSLELAASYNEQFF.